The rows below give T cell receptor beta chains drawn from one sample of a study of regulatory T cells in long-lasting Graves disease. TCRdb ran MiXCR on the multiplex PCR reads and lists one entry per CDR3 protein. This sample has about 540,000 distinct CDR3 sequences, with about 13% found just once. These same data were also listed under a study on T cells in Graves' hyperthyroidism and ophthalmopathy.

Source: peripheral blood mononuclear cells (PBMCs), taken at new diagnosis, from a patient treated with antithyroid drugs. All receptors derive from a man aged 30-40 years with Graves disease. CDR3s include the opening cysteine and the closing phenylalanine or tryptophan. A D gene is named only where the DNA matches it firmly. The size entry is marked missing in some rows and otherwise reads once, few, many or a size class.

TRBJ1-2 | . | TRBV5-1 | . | CASSLGHGDYGYTF | TGCGCCAGCTCCTTGGGACATGGAGATTATGGCTACACCTTC
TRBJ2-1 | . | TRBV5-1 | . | CASTWQLGIDEQFF | TGCGCCAGCACCTGGCAGTTAGGAATCGATGAGCAGTTCTTC
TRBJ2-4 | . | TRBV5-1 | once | CASSLGIQNIQYF | TGCGCCAGCAGCTTGGGTATCCAAAACATTCAGTACTTC
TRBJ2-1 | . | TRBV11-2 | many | CASSPYRNEQFF | TGTGCCAGCAGCCCCTATAGAAATGAGCAGTTCTTC
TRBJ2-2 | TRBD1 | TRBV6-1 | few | CASSRTGRTGELFF | TGTGCCAGCAGCAGGACAGGGCGAACCGGGGAGCTGTTTTTT
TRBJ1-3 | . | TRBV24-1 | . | CATEGGDSGDTIYF | TGTGCCACCGAAGGGGGGGACTCTGGAGACACCATATATTTT
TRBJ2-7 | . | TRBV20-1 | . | CSARAEGYEQYF | TGCAGTGCTAGGGCCGAAGGCTACGAGCAGTACTTC
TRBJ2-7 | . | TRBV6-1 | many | CASRRGVGAYEQYF | TGTGCCAGCAGAAGGGGAGTGGGGGCCTACGAGCAGTACTTC
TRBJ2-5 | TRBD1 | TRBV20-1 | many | CSAASGQLQETQYF | TGCAGTGCTGCATCGGGACAGCTCCAAGAGACCCAGTACTTC
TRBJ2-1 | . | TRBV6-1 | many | CASSEGGEERALLEGQFF | TGTGCCAGCAGTGAAGGCGGGGAGGAGCGGGCCCTCCTAGAAGGGCAGTTCTTC
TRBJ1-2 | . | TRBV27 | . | CASSLDFRVGYGYTF | TGTGCCAGCAGTTTAGATTTTAGGGTTGGCTATGGCTACACCTTC
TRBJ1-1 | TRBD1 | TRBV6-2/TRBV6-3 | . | CAGRQGRHTEAFF | TGTGCCGGCAGACAGGGGCGTCACACTGAAGCTTTCTTT
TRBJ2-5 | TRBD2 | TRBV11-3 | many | CASTPTSGRRETQYF | TGTGCCAGCACCCCAACTAGCGGGAGGCGAGAGACCCAGTACTTC
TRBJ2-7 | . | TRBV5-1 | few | CASSLSPRLEGYEQYF | TGTGCCAGCAGCTTGAGCCCCAGACTAGAAGGCTACGAGCAGTACTTC
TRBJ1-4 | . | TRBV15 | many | CATSRAGTLAREKLFF | TGTGCCACCAGCAGAGCCGGGACGCTCGCGCGGGAAAAACTGTTTTTT
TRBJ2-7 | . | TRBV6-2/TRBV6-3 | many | CASSYSGATRDEQYF | TGTGCCAGCAGTTACTCCGGTGCTACGAGGGACGAGCAGTACTTC